A selection of T cell receptor beta chains follows, all from one sample in a study of patients and donors after allogeneic stem cell transplantation. From the RT-PCR reads, TCRdb called clonotypes with MiXCR, one entry per CDR3 protein. The profile shows tens of thousands of distinct CDR3 sequences, approximately 6.3% of them singletons. Sequencing input: blood, either unsorted or a sorted T cell fraction (not recorded which). These receptors originate from a human donor who was either an allogeneic HSCT recipient or a stem cell or donor lymphocyte infusion donor (not recorded which). It is not recorded whose cells these are; they may come from a transplant donor. CDR3s include the opening cysteine and the closing phenylalanine or tryptophan. Fields, in order: clone size, D gene, V gene, J gene, CDR3 protein, CDR3 DNA. A D gene is named only where the DNA matches it firmly. Clone size appears in some rows only: once, few, many, or a class for an expanded clone.

clone size: .
D gene: TRBD2
V gene: TRBV6-2/TRBV6-3
J gene: TRBJ2-2
CDR3 protein: CASRAGGNTGELFF
CDR3 DNA: TGTGCCAGCAGAGCGGGAGGGAACACCGGGGAGCTGTTTTTT

clone size: many
D gene: .
V gene: TRBV18
J gene: TRBJ2-2
CDR3 protein: CASSRQVGANTGELFF
CDR3 DNA: TGTGCCAGCTCAAGGCAGGTCGGCGCGAACACCGGGGAGCTGTTTTTT

clone size: few
D gene: TRBD2
V gene: TRBV7-3
J gene: TRBJ2-1
CDR3 protein: CASSFASGSAYNEQFF
CDR3 DNA: TGTGCCAGCAGCTTTGCTAGCGGGAGTGCCTACAATGAGCAGTTCTTC

clone size: many
D gene: .
V gene: TRBV7-2
J gene: TRBJ2-3
CDR3 protein: CASSLNGQGGTDTQYF
CDR3 DNA: TGTGCCAGCAGCTTAAATGGGCAGGGCGGCACAGATACGCAGTATTTT

clone size: .
D gene: TRBD2
V gene: TRBV28
J gene: TRBJ2-1
CDR3 protein: CASRELAGAEQFF
CDR3 DNA: TGTGCCAGCAGGGAGCTAGCGGGGGCTGAGCAGTTCTTC

clone size: many
D gene: .
V gene: TRBV12-5
J gene: TRBJ2-1
CDR3 protein: CASGLVISSEQFF
CDR3 DNA: TGTGCTAGTGGTTTGGTGATTAGCAGTGAGCAGTTCTTC

clone size: few
D gene: TRBD1
V gene: TRBV7-9
J gene: TRBJ2-1
CDR3 protein: CASSLLRDRGNEQFF
CDR3 DNA: TGTGCCAGCAGCTTACTTAGGGACAGGGGTAATGAGCAGTTCTTC

clone size: few
D gene: .
V gene: TRBV6-1
J gene: TRBJ2-3
CDR3 protein: CASSEAPSLVDTQYF
CDR3 DNA: TGTGCCAGCAGTGAAGCGCCCTCTCTAGTAGATACGCAGTATTTT

clone size: few
D gene: TRBD2
V gene: TRBV18
J gene: TRBJ2-7
CDR3 protein: CASSPPSSGRAYEQYF
CDR3 DNA: TGTGCCAGCTCACCACCGTCTAGCGGGAGGGCCTACGAGCAGTACTTC

clone size: .
D gene: TRBD2
V gene: TRBV4-2
J gene: TRBJ2-7
CDR3 protein: CASSPRLAGGYEQYF
CDR3 DNA: TGTGCCAGCAGCCCAAGACTAGCGGGAGGGTACGAGCAGTACTTC

clone size: many
D gene: .
V gene: TRBV15
J gene: TRBJ2-3
CDR3 protein: CATSRDINTQYF
CDR3 DNA: TGTGCCACCAGCAGAGATATCAATACGCAGTATTTT

clone size: medium-sized
D gene: .
V gene: TRBV7-9
J gene: TRBJ1-1
CDR3 protein: CASSRHTEAFF
CDR3 DNA: TGTGCCAGCAGCCGACACACTGAAGCTTTCTTT

clone size: many
D gene: .
V gene: TRBV9
J gene: TRBJ2-2
CDR3 protein: CASSVFQTGELFF
CDR3 DNA: TGTGCCAGCAGCGTATTTCAGACCGGGGAGCTGTTTTTT

clone size: many
D gene: TRBD2
V gene: TRBV6-2/TRBV6-3
J gene: TRBJ2-1
CDR3 protein: CAVMEASGRVYNEQFF
CDR3 DNA: TGTGCCGTGATGGAGGCTAGCGGGAGGGTTTACAATGAGCAGTTCTTC

clone size: many
D gene: TRBD2
V gene: TRBV15
J gene: TRBJ2-1
CDR3 protein: CATSRVRIAGVSEQFF
CDR3 DNA: TGTGCCACCAGCAGAGTAAGAATAGCGGGAGTTAGTGAGCAGTTCTTC

clone size: many
D gene: TRBD2
V gene: TRBV28
J gene: TRBJ2-1
CDR3 protein: CASSSASGRYNEQFF
CDR3 DNA: TGTGCCAGCAGTTCTGCTAGCGGGAGGTACAATGAGCAGTTCTTC

clone size: .
D gene: .
V gene: TRBV24-1
J gene: TRBJ2-3
CDR3 protein: CATSDSGETPGAYFTDTQYF
CDR3 DNA: TGTGCCACCAGTGATTCTGGAGAGACTCCAGGGGCATACTTCACAGATACGCAGTATTTT

clone size: many
D gene: .
V gene: TRBV7-8
J gene: TRBJ2-3
CDR3 protein: CASSLPPSTDTQYF
CDR3 DNA: TGTGCCAGCAGCTTGCCCCCTAGCACAGATACGCAGTATTTT

clone size: few
D gene: .
V gene: TRBV5-1
J gene: TRBJ2-2
CDR3 protein: CASSLQQGGELFF
CDR3 DNA: TGCGCCAGCAGCTTACAGCAGGGCGGGGAGCTGTTTTTT

clone size: many
D gene: TRBD2
V gene: TRBV5-1
J gene: TRBJ2-1
CDR3 protein: CASSLDMGLGDNEQFF
CDR3 DNA: TGCGCCAGCAGCTTGGATATGGGACTAGGGGACAATGAGCAGTTCTTC

clone size: many
D gene: .
V gene: TRBV11-2
J gene: TRBJ2-1
CDR3 protein: CASSKRLIGEQFF
CDR3 DNA: TGTGCCAGCAGCAAGCGGCTCATCGGTGAGCAGTTCTTC

clone size: few
D gene: .
V gene: TRBV7-9
J gene: TRBJ1-3
CDR3 protein: CASSFSRDSGNTIYF
CDR3 DNA: TGTGCCAGCAGCTTTTCTCGGGACTCTGGAAACACCATATATTTT

clone size: many
D gene: TRBD2
V gene: TRBV9
J gene: TRBJ2-3
CDR3 protein: CASSVRLAETQYF
CDR3 DNA: TGTGCCAGCAGCGTACGACTAGCCGAAACGCAGTATTTT

clone size: few
D gene: .
V gene: TRBV7-8
J gene: TRBJ1-4
CDR3 protein: CASSLARGKEKLFF
CDR3 DNA: TGTGCCAGCAGCTTAGCCAGGGGCAAGGAAAAACTGTTTTTT

clone size: .
D gene: .
V gene: TRBV6-2/TRBV6-3
J gene: TRBJ2-7
CDR3 protein: CASTDSVRQYF
CDR3 DNA: TGTGCCAGCACCGATAGCGTAAGGCAGTACTTC

clone size: few
D gene: TRBD1
V gene: TRBV10-3
J gene: TRBJ2-7
CDR3 protein: CAIRPGQGDYEQYF
CDR3 DNA: TGTGCCATCAGGCCAGGACAGGGAGACTACGAGCAGTACTTC

clone size: many
D gene: TRBD2
V gene: TRBV15
J gene: TRBJ2-1
CDR3 protein: CATSRGTSGSLSDEQFF
CDR3 DNA: TGTGCCACCAGCAGAGGAACTAGCGGGAGCCTCTCCGATGAGCAGTTCTTC

clone size: .
D gene: .
V gene: TRBV24-1
J gene: TRBJ2-1
CDR3 protein: CATRRQGPSNEQFF
CDR3 DNA: TGTGCCACCAGGCGGCAGGGCCCTTCTAATGAGCAGTTCTTC

clone size: few
D gene: TRBD2
V gene: TRBV20-1
J gene: TRBJ2-7
CDR3 protein: CSARGPGLAGVSYEQYF
CDR3 DNA: TGCAGTGCTAGAGGTCCGGGACTAGCGGGAGTGTCCTACGAGCAGTACTTC

clone size: .
D gene: TRBD2
V gene: TRBV14
J gene: TRBJ2-2
CDR3 protein: CASSQALAGITGELFF
CDR3 DNA: TGTGCCAGCAGCCAAGCACTAGCGGGAATAACCGGGGAGCTGTTTTTT

clone size: many
D gene: .
V gene: TRBV18
J gene: TRBJ1-2
CDR3 protein: CASSPRTAGNYGYTF
CDR3 DNA: TGTGCCAGCTCACCCCGGACAGCGGGTAACTATGGCTACACCTTC

clone size: many
D gene: .
V gene: TRBV3-1
J gene: TRBJ2-5
CDR3 protein: CASSQVRLLKSQETQYF
CDR3 DNA: TGTGCCAGCAGCCAAGTTCGACTCCTTAAGTCACAAGAGACCCAGTACTTC

clone size: many
D gene: .
V gene: TRBV12-3/TRBV12-4
J gene: TRBJ2-7
CDR3 protein: CASSLISLSSYEQYF
CDR3 DNA: TGTGCCAGCAGTTTAATCAGTTTGAGCTCCTACGAGCAGTACTTC

clone size: few
D gene: .
V gene: TRBV2
J gene: TRBJ2-5
CDR3 protein: CASSPLTDQYF
CDR3 DNA: TGTGCCAGCAGTCCCTTGACGGACCAGTACTTC

clone size: few
D gene: .
V gene: TRBV5-4
J gene: TRBJ2-3
CDR3 protein: CASSSVLTDTQYF
CDR3 DNA: TGTGCCAGCAGCTCGGTCTTGACAGATACGCAGTATTTT

clone size: .
D gene: TRBD1
V gene: TRBV30
J gene: TRBJ2-7
CDR3 protein: CAWMIRGRPYEQYF
CDR3 DNA: TGTGCCTGGATGATTAGGGGGCGCCCCTACGAGCAGTACTTC

clone size: many
D gene: .
V gene: TRBV11-3
J gene: TRBJ1-1
CDR3 protein: CASSAYSGMNTEAFF
CDR3 DNA: TGTGCCAGCAGCGCATACAGTGGTATGAACACTGAAGCTTTCTTT

clone size: many
D gene: TRBD1
V gene: TRBV18
J gene: TRBJ2-7
CDR3 protein: CASSPPGQFYEQYF
CDR3 DNA: TGTGCCAGCTCACCACCGGGACAGTTCTACGAGCAGTACTTC

clone size: many
D gene: .
V gene: TRBV15
J gene: TRBJ2-6
CDR3 protein: CATSRVTTAGANVLTF
CDR3 DNA: TGTGCCACCAGCAGAGTCACAACGGCTGGGGCCAACGTCCTGACTTTC

clone size: .
D gene: .
V gene: TRBV18
J gene: TRBJ1-6
CDR3 protein: CASSSEGNGSPLHF
CDR3 DNA: TGTGCCAGCTCATCAGAGGGTAATGGATCACCCCTCCACTTT

clone size: many
D gene: TRBD1
V gene: TRBV7-9
J gene: TRBJ1-1
CDR3 protein: CASSLAIGGAGKAFF
CDR3 DNA: TGTGCCAGCAGCTTAGCGATAGGGGGCGCTGGGAAAGCTTTCTTT

clone size: few
D gene: .
V gene: TRBV5-6
J gene: TRBJ2-7
CDR3 protein: CASSFGRGTYEQYF
CDR3 DNA: TGTGCCAGCAGCTTTGGCAGGGGAACCTACGAGCAGTACTTC

clone size: many
D gene: TRBD1
V gene: TRBV27
J gene: TRBJ1-2
CDR3 protein: CASRDGTAANYGYTF
CDR3 DNA: TGTGCCAGCAGAGACGGGACAGCAGCTAACTATGGCTACACCTTC

clone size: few
D gene: TRBD2
V gene: TRBV11-3
J gene: TRBJ2-1
CDR3 protein: CASSDGTSLIKGEQFF
CDR3 DNA: TGTGCCAGCAGCGACGGGACTAGTCTTATTAAGGGTGAGCAGTTCTTC

clone size: many
D gene: .
V gene: TRBV6-2/TRBV6-3
J gene: TRBJ1-1
CDR3 protein: CASSLELNTEAFF
CDR3 DNA: TGTGCCAGCAGTTTAGAGTTGAACACTGAAGCTTTCTTT

clone size: many
D gene: .
V gene: TRBV28
J gene: TRBJ2-7
CDR3 protein: CASSLTADEQYF
CDR3 DNA: TGTGCCAGCAGCCTGACAGCCGACGAGCAGTACTTC

clone size: medium-sized
D gene: .
V gene: TRBV12-3/TRBV12-4
J gene: TRBJ1-5
CDR3 protein: CASSFRDSNQPQHF
CDR3 DNA: TGTGCCAGCAGTTTCAGGGATAGCAATCAGCCCCAGCATTTT

clone size: many
D gene: .
V gene: TRBV7-3
J gene: TRBJ1-5
CDR3 protein: CASSLGPNQPQHF
CDR3 DNA: TGTGCCAGCAGCTTAGGCCCGAATCAGCCCCAGCATTTT